These 27 T cell receptor beta chains came from one sample sequenced in a study of shared clonotypes between healthy human individuals (dated by TCRdb to the early 2020s). Libraries were constructed by the immunoSEQ multiplex PCR assay. The immuneACCESS repertoire file appears here via TCRdb, limited to in-frame rearrangements. These files lack a portion of the clones; in checked studies, under half of the deficit traces to unresolved V genes, and the cause of the others is not known. The table for this sample lists millions of clones; 85% to 95% of them were counted only once. The ten biggest clones cover 0.13% of the sample. Source material: naive CD4+ T cells sorted from blood. The sample's cell subset or site label, decoded: CD45RA+ positively selected. Source of these receptors: a man between 18 and 29 years old in good health.

The genes are TRBV10-3 and TRBJ2-1; D is perhaps TRBD1 (7 bases). This CDR3 comprises 15 residues. Trimming stripped 0 bases from V and 6 bases from J, with 12 bases between. CDR1 ENHRY and CDR2 SYGVKD come from the germline V gene. CDR3 nucleotide sequence: TGTGCCATCAGTGAGTCCCAGGGGGGTATCAATGAGCAGTTCTTC. Encoded protein: CAISESQGGINEQFF.

To note about this clone: Other DNA sequences in this sample translate to the same CDR3. This rearrangement joins TRBV6-5 to TRBJ2-7; TRBD1 matches 9 bases. The CDR3 covers 14 residues. V gave up 5 bases and J gave up 4 bases; unmatched junction bases: 6. CDR1 MNHEY and CDR2 SVGAGI come from the germline V gene. The CDR3 DNA is TGTGCCAGCAGTCGAGGACAGGGGAGATACGAGCAGTACTTC. Translation: CASSRGQGRYEQYF.

This chain uses TRBV9 with TRBJ1-5; weak D call: TRBD1 (5 bases). This CDR3 is built from 12 residues. Trimming shortened V by 5 bases and J by 5 bases, and 8 bases separated the two germline ends. Germline CDR1 reads SGDLS; CDR2 reads YYNGEE. The CDR3 protein is CASSRGDQPQHF. The DNA of the CDR3 is TGTGCCAGCAGTCGGGGGGATCAGCCCCAGCATTTT. Complete variable domain (other parts from reference TRBV9 and TRBJ1-5): DSGVTQTPKHLITATGQRVTLRCSPRSGDLSVYWYQQSLDQGLQFLIQYYNGEERAKGNILERFSAQQFPDLHSELNLSSLELGDSALYFCASSRGDQPQHFGDGTRLSIL.

The chain joins TRBV27 to TRBJ2-3, with 7 bases aligning to TRBD2. The CDR3 contains 15 residues. CDR1 is MNHEY, CDR2 SMNVEV, per germline (reference sequence). The trim removed 6 bases at V and 0 bases at J, leaving 6 bases unmatched. CDR3 bases: TGTGCCAGCAGCCTCCTAGCGGAGAGCACAGATACGCAGTATTTT. This codes for CASSLLAESTDTQYF.

The gene calls are TRBV7-8 and TRBJ2-7; maybe TRBD2 (5 bases). V gave up 2 bases and J gave up 2 bases, with 13 bases separating them. There are 15 residues in the CDR3. The germline CDR1 and CDR2 sequences are SGHVS and FQNEAQ. CDR3 nucleotide sequence: TGTGCCAGCAGCTTATGGTCGGGGAGCACCTACGAGCAGTACTTC. Residues: CASSLWSGSTYEQYF.

This clone was seen only once. V and J are TRBV29-1 and TRBJ1-3; possibly TRBD1 for D (5 bases). Trimming cost V 4 bases and J 1 base, with 11 bases left between them. The CDR3 has 14 residues. The germline V gene has CDR1 SQVTM and CDR2 ANQGSEA. The CDR3 sequence is CSVGPQESGNTIYF. Here the CDR3 DNA reads TGCAGCGTTGGCCCACAGGAGTCTGGAAACACCATATATTTT.

This chain uses TRBV10-3 with TRBJ1-4, with 7 bases identical to TRBD1. Germline V gives CDR1 ENHRY, CDR2 SYGVKD. This CDR3 spans 15 amino acids. The trim removed 2 bases at V and 5 bases at J, leaving 5 bases unmatched. CDR3 amino acids: CAISETGTVNEKLFF. CDR3 DNA: TGTGCCATCAGTGAGACCGGGACAGTAAATGAAAAACTGTTTTTT.

Notes on this clone: Different DNA sequences within this sample yield the same CDR3. CDR3 sequence (DNA): TGTGCCAGCAGCTCCGACAGGGACGAGCAGTACTTC. This gives the protein CASSSDRDEQYF. The chain has TRBV28 and TRBJ2-7; 7 bases are a match to TRBD1. V gave up 6 bases and J gave up 5 bases; unmatched junction bases: 4. Germline V gene sequence: CDR1 MDHEN, CDR2 SYDVKM. This CDR3 is 12 amino acids long.

The chain carries TRBV6-1 and TRBJ2-7, with D unclear. Trimming shortened V by 7 bases and J by 3 bases, and 7 bases separated the two germline ends. The CDR3 contains 11 residues. From germline, CDR1 is MNHNS and CDR2 SASEGT. The CDR3 DNA reads as TGTGCCAGCACCACCTTCTACGAGCAGTACTTC. Its protein is CASTTFYEQYF.

The rearrangement uses TRBV18 and TRBJ2-7, with TRBD2 as a possible D gene (5 bases). Germline lookup yields CDR1 KGHSH and CDR2 LQKENI. Trimming shortened V by 6 bases and J by 3 bases, and 12 bases separated the two germline ends. The CDR3 loop spans 13 amino acids. CDR3 bases: TGTGCCAGCTCCCAAGAACTAGGCTACGAGCAGTACTTC. It specifies CASSQELGYEQYF.

This clone came up once. This CDR3 reads CAWSAREESPLHF. The CDR3 DNA reads as TGTGCCTGGAGTGCCAGGGAGGAATCACCCCTCCACTTT. The chain has TRBV30 and TRBJ1-6; the D gene is possibly TRBD1 (5 bases). Germline V gene lookup returns CDR1 GTSNPN and CDR2 SVGIG (reference sequence). The CDR3 has 13 residues. V lost 1 base, J lost 10 bases, and 11 bases lay in between.

The J gene is TRBJ1-2, the V gene TRBV5-1; TRBD1 aligns across 9 bases. Germline V gives CDR1 SGHRS, CDR2 YFSETQ. J gave up 8 bases and V 2 bases, and 10 bases lay outside the gene matches. CDR3 size: 15 residues. The CDR3 DNA sequence: TGCGCCAGCAGCTTAACAGGGGGCGAAGGGAAAGGCTACACCTTC. Protein product: CASSLTGGEGKGYTF.

The V and J genes are TRBV6-5 and TRBJ2-1, with 7 bases fitting TRBD2. This CDR3 is built from 15 residues. The V gene end was trimmed by 4 bases and the J gene end by 0 bases; junction bases not matched to a gene: 3. Per the germline V gene, CDR1 is MNHEY and CDR2 is SVGAGI. The CDR3 loop is CASSSPGGSYNEQFF. Written as DNA, the CDR3 is TGTGCCAGCAGTTCCCCGGGGGGCTCCTACAATGAGCAGTTCTTC.

This chain links TRBV6-6 with TRBJ1-6; the D is unclear. The germline V gene encodes CDR1 MNHNY and CDR2 SVGAGI (reference sequence). Trimming pared 8 bases from V and 6 bases from J, leaving 14 bases between. The CDR3 consists of 14 residues. The CDR3 sequence: CASGYRSLNSPLHF. DNA for the CDR3: TGTGCCAGCGGGTACAGAAGTCTTAATTCACCCCTCCACTTT.

The J gene is TRBJ1-1, the V gene TRBV18; D may be TRBD1 (6 bases). The CDR3 length is 16 residues. The V gene's germline CDR1 is KGHSH and CDR2 LQKENI. Trimming took off 4 bases at V and 0 bases at J, with 15 bases between the two ends. CDR3 sequence reads: CASSRQGNGVNTEAFF. The DNA of the CDR3 is TGTGCCAGCTCACGGCAGGGGAACGGGGTGAACACTGAAGCTTTCTTT.

The rearrangement links TRBV5-1 to TRBJ2-3; the D is unclear. V was trimmed by 5 bases and J by 1 base, leaving 11 bases between them. CDR1 and CDR2 (germline): SGHRS, YFSETQ. This CDR3 has 14 residues. Written as DNA, the CDR3 is TGCGCCAGCAGTGTCCTAGATCGCACAGATACGCAGTATTTT. This gives the protein CASSVLDRTDTQYF.

The V gene is TRBV4-3, the J gene TRBJ1-3, with 7 positions matching TRBD1. Germline CDR1 reads LGHNA; CDR2 reads YSLEER. V shed 0 bases, J shed 3 bases, and the junction held 5 bases outside the gene matches. This CDR3 comprises 16 residues. CDR3 in amino acids: CASSQDRGWVGNTIYF. The CDR3 DNA sequence: TGCGCCAGCAGCCAAGACAGGGGGTGGGTTGGAAACACCATATATTTT.

This chain links TRBV18 with TRBJ1-5; TRBD1 matches 9 bases. The V and J ends lost 1 base and 3 bases, in that order; junction bases with no gene match: 10. CDR3 length: 18 amino acids. The germline V gene encodes CDR1 KGHSH and CDR2 LQKENI. CDR3 loop: CASSPQRQGELVNQPQHF. The CDR3 region has the DNA TGTGCCAGCTCACCACAGAGACAGGGGGAATTAGTCAATCAGCCCCAGCATTTT.

The genes are TRBV6-5 and TRBJ1-4; possibly TRBD1 for D (5 bases). From germline, CDR1 is MNHEY and CDR2 SVGAGI. The CDR3 totals 13 residues. Trimming stripped 0 bases from V and 7 bases from J, with 6 bases between. This CDR3 is CASSYSQGEKLFF. The CDR3, as DNA: TGTGCCAGCAGTTACTCTCAGGGTGAAAAACTGTTTTTT.

J is TRBJ2-5 and V is TRBV9; 7 bases are a match to TRBD2. Germline V gene sequence: CDR1 SGDLS, CDR2 YYNGEE. The CDR3 runs 18 residues. The trim removed 4 bases at V and 0 bases at J, leaving 15 bases unmatched. In DNA form, the CDR3 reads TGTGCCAGCAGCTCCCGGGACTACGAATCTTGGTACCAAGAGACCCAGTACTTC. It translates to CASSSRDYESWYQETQYF.

The V gene is TRBV14, the J gene TRBJ2-7, with unresolved D. V shed 0 bases and J shed 2 bases, with 8 bases lying between them. The CDR3 runs to 14 residues. Germline CDR1 SGHDN, CDR2 FVKESK. The CDR3 DNA follows: TGTGCCAGCAGCCAAGACCTCCGCCCCTACGAGCAGTACTTC. Amino acid sequence: CASSQDLRPYEQYF.

The chain couples TRBV2 to TRBJ2-2; D is uncertain. CDR3 length: 14 amino acids. Germline CDR1 is SNHLY and CDR2 is FYNNEI. V was trimmed by 3 bases and J by 3 bases, leaving 8 bases between them. The CDR3 spells CASSDRTDTGELFF. CDR3 bases: TGTGCCAGCAGTGACAGGACCGACACCGGGGAGCTGTTTTTT.

The chain employs TRBV19 and TRBJ1-5; D perhaps matches TRBD1 (6 bases). The ends were cut back, 4 bases at V and 2 bases at J, with 9 bases in the middle. CDR3 size: 14 residues. Looked up from germline, CDR1 is LNHDA and CDR2 is SQIVND (reference sequence). The CDR3 DNA follows: TGTGCCAGTAGTAAGGGGGATCGCAATCAGCCCCAGCATTTT. Translation gives CASSKGDRNQPQHF.

V gene TRBV21-1 combines with J gene TRBJ2-7; the table calls TRBD2, which could not be checked here. TRBV21-1 is a pseudogene. The CDR3 extends over 18 amino acids. CDR3 in amino acids: CASSKLCAGLAGLYEQYF. CDR3 nucleotide sequence: TGTGCCAGCAGCAAACTGTGCGCGGGACTAGCGGGACTGTACGAGCAGTACTTC.

The chain combines TRBV5-1 with TRBJ1-5; 8 nucleotides agree with TRBD1. Unmatched junction bases numbered 6, after V lost 5 bases and J lost 11 bases. CDR1 is SGHRS, CDR2 YFSETQ, per germline. The CDR3 is 12 residues long. The CDR3 reads CASSTGQGTQHF. Here the CDR3 DNA reads TGCGCCAGCAGTACTGGACAGGGCACCCAGCATTTT.

The chain uses TRBV30 and TRBJ2-4; 7 bases align to TRBD2. CDR1 is GTSNPN, CDR2 SVGIG, per germline (reference sequence). This CDR3 spans 13 amino acids. V lost 8 bases, J lost 6 bases, and 10 bases stayed unmatched. The CDR3 reads CATQSGVGNIQYF. The CDR3 region has the DNA TGTGCCACTCAAAGCGGGGTTGGAAACATTCAGTACTTC.

The gene calls are TRBV9 and TRBJ1-4; 8 bases line up with TRBD1. The CDR3 extends over 16 amino acids. From germline, CDR1 is SGDLS and CDR2 YYNGEE. V lost 0 bases, J lost 8 bases, and 9 bases stayed unmatched. The CDR3 DNA reads TGTGCCAGCAGCGTAGATTTCGGGACAGGAGCCGAAAAACTGTTTTTT. As protein: CASSVDFGTGAEKLFF.